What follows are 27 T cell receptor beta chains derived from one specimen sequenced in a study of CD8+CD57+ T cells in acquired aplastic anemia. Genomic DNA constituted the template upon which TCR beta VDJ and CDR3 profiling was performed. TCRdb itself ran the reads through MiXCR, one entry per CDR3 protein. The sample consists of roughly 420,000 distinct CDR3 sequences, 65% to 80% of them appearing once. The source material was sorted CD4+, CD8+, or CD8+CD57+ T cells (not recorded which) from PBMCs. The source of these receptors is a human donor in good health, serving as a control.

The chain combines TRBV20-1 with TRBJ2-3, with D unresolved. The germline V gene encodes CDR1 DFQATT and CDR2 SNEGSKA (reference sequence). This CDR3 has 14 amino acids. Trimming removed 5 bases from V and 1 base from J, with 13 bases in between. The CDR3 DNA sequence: TGCAGTGCTTCACAGCGCCTGTGCACAGATACGCAGTATTTT. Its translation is CSASQRLCTDTQYF.

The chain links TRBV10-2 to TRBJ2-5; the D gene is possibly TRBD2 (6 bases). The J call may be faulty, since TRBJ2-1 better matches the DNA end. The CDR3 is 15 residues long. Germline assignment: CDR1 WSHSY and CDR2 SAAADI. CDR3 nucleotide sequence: TGCGCCAGCAGTGAACAAGCGGGCGTCCACGAGACCCAGTTCTTC. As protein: CASSEQAGVHETQFF.

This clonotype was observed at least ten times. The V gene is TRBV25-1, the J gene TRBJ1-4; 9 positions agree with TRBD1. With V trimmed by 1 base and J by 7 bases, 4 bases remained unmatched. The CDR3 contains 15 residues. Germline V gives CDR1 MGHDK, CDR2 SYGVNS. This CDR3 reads CASSEWGTGSEKLFF. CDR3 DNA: TGTGCCAGCAGTGAATGGGGGACAGGGAGTGAAAAACTGTTTTTT.

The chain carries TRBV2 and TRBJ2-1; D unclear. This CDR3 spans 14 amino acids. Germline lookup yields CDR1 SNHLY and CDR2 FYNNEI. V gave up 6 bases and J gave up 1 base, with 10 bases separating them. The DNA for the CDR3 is TGTGCCAGCAGCCAAGCTATTTCCTACAATGAGCAGTTCTTC. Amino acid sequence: CASSQAISYNEQFF.

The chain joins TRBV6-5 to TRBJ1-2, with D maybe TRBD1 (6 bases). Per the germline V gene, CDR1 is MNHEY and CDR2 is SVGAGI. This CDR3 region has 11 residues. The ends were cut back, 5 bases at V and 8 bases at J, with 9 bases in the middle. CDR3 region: CASSDRSGYTF. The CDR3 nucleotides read TGTGCCAGCAGTGACAGGTCCGGCTACACCTTC.

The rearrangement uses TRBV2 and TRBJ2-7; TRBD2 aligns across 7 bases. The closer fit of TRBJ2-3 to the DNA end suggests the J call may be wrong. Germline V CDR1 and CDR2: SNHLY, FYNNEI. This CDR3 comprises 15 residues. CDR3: CASSVSGPSADTQYF. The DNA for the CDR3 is TGTGCCAGCAGTGTTAGCGGGCCAAGCGCAGATACGCAGTATTTT.

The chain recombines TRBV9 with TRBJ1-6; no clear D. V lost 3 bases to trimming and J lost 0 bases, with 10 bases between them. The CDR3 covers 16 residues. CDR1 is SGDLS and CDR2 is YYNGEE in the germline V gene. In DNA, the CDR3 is TGTGCCAGCAGCGAACGGGATAACTCCTATAATTCACCCCTCCACTTT. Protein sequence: CASSERDNSYNSPLHF.

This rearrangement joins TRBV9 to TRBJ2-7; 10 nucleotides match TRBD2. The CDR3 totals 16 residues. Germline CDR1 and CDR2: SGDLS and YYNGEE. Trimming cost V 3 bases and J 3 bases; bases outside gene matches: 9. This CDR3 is CASSGSNLAGDYEQYF. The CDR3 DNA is TGTGCCAGCAGCGGCTCAAACCTAGCGGGGGACTACGAGCAGTACTTC.

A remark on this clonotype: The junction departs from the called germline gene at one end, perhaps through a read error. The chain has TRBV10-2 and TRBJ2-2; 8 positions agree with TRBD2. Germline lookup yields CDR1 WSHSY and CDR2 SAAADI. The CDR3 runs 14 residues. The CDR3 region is CASIGEVGGGGPFF. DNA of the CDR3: TGCGCCAGCATCGGCGAAGTTGGGGGCGGGGGGCCGTTCTTT.

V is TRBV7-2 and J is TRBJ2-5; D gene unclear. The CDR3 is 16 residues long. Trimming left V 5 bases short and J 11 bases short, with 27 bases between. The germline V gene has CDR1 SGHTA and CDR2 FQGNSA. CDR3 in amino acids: CASSPGTAATQEKQYF. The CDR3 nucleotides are TGTGCCAGCAGCCCAGGAACCGCGGCAACGCAAGAAAAACAGTACTTC.

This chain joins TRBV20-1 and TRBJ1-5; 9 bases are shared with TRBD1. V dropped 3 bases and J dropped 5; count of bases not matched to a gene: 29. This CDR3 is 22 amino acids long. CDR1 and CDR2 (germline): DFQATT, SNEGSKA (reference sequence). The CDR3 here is CSASPAGGELRAPGQGYQPQHF. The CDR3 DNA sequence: TGCAGTGCTAGTCCGGCAGGGGGCGAACTTCGCGCTCCGGGACAGGGCTATCAGCCCCAGCATTTT.

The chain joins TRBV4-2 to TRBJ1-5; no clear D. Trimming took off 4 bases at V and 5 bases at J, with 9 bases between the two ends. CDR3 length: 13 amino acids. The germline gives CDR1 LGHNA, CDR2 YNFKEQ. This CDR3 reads CASSPDRDQPQHF. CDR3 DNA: TGTGCCAGCAGCCCAGATCGGGATCAGCCCCAGCATTTT.

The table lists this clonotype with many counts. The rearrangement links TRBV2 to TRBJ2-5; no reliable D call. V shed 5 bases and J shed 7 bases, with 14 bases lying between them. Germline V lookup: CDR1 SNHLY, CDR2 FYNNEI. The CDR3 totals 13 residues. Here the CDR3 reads CASSLDQRGTQYF. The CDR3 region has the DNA TGTGCCAGCAGTCTTGACCAGCGCGGGACCCAGTACTTC.

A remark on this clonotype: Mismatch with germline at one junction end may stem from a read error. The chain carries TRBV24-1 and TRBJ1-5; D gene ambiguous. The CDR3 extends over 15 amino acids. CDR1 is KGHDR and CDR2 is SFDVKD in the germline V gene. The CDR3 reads CATSAAGAANHGHNF. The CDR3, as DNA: TGTGCCACCAGTGCTGCAGGAGCAGCTAACCATGGCCACAATTTC.

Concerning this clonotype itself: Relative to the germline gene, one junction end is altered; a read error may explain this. The CDR3 loop reads CASSWSGTGNAGELFF. CDR3 coding DNA: TGTGCCAGCAGTTGGTCCGGGACAGGGAACGCCGGGGAGCTGTTTTTT. The chain is built from TRBV12-3 or TRBV12-4 and TRBJ2-2, with TRBD1 identical over 9 bases. The CDR3 sequence is 16 residues long.

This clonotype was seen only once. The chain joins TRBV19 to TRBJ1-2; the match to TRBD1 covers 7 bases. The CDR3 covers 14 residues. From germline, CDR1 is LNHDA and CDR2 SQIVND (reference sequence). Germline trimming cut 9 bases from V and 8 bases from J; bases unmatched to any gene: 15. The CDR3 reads CASTYGEKGAGYTF. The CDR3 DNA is TGTGCCAGCACTTACGGGGAAAAGGGGGCGGGCTACACCTTC.

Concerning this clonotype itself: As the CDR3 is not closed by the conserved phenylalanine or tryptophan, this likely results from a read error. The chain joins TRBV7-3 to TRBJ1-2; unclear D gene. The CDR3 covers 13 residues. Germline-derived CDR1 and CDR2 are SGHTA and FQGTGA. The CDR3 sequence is CARSLTVGDGYTL. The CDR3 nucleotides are TGTGCCAGAAGCTTAACGGTTGGCGATGGCTACACCCTC.

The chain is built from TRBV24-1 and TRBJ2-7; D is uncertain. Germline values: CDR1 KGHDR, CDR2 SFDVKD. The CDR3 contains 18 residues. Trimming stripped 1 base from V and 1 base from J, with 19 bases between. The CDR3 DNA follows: TGTGCCACCAGTGATTTACCCCCCGGCAGGCAAGGGTCCTACGAGCAGTACTTC. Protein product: CATSDLPPGRQGSYEQYF.

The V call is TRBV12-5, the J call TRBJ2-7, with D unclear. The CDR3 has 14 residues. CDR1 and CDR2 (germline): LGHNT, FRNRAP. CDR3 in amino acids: CARCLSDWAREQYF. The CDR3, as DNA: TGTGCCAGGTGTTTGAGTGACTGGGCGAGAGAGCAGTACTTC.

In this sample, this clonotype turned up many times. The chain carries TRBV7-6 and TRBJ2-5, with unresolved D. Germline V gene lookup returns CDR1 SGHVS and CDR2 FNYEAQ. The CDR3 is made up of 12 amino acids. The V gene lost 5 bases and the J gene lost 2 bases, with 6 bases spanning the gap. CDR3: CASSAQQETQYF. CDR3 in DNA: TGTGCCAGCAGCGCCCAGCAAGAGACCCAGTACTTC.

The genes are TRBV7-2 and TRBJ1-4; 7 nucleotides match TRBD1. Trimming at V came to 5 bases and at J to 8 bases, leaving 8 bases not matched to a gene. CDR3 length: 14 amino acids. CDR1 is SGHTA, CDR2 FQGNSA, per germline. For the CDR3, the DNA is TGTGCCAGCAGCATTGACAGGGTAAACGAAAAACTGTTTTTT. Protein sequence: CASSIDRVNEKLFF. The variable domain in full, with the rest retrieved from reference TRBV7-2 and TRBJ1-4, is GAGVSQSPSNKVTEKGKDVELRCDPISGHTALYWYRQSLGQGLEFLIYFQGNSAPDKSGLPSDRFSAERTGGSVSTLTIQRTQQEDSAVYLCASSIDRVNEKLFFGSGTQLSVL.

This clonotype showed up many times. The CDR3 reads CASSSGGGMGNTEAFF. The CDR3 DNA reads as TGTGCCAGCAGCTCGGGAGGGGGTATGGGTAACACTGAAGCTTTCTTT. The J gene is TRBJ1-1, the V gene TRBV5-4, with D tentatively TRBD1 (6 bases). CDR1 and CDR2 (germline): SGHNT, YYREEE (reference sequence). The CDR3 is made up of 16 amino acids. Trimming pared 3 bases from V and 2 bases from J, leaving 17 bases between. Complete variable domain (other parts from reference TRBV5-4 and TRBJ1-1): ETGVTQSPTHLIKTRGQQVTLRCSSQSGHNTVSWYQQALGQGPQFIFQYYREEENGRGNFPPRFSGLQFPNYSSELNVNALELDDSALYLCASSSGGGMGNTEAFFGQGTRLTVV.

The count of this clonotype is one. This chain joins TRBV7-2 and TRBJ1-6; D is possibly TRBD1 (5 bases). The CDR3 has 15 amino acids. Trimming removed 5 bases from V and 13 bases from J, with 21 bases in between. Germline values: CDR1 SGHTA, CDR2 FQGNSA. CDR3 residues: CASSVRQQGPGPLHF. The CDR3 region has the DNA TGTGCCAGCAGCGTAAGGCAGCAGGGACCAGGGCCCCTCCACTTT.

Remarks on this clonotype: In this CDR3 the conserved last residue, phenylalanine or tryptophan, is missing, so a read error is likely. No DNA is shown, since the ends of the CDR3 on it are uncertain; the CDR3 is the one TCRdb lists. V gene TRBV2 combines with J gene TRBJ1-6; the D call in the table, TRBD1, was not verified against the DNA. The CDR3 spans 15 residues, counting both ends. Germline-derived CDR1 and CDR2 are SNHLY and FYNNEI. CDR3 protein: CASSLGTGSGYTFDS.

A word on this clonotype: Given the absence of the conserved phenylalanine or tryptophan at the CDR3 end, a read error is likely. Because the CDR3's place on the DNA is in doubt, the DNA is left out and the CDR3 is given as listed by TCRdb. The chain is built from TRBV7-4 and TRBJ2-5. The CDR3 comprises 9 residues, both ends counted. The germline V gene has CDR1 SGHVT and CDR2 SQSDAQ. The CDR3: CASSHIRPR.

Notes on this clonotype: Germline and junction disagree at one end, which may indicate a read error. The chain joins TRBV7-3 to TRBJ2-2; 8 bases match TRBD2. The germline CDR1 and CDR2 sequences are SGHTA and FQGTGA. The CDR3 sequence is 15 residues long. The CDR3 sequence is CASSRDGGAFGELFF. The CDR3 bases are TGTGCTAGCAGCCGGGACGGGGGGGCCTTCGGGGAGCTGTTTTTT. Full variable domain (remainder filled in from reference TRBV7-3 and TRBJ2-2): GAGVSQTPSNKVTEKGKYVELRCDPISGHTALYWYRQSLGQGPEFLIYFQGTGAADDSGLPNDRFFAVRPEGSVSTLKIQRTERGDSAVYLCASSRDGGAFGELFFGEGSRLTVL.

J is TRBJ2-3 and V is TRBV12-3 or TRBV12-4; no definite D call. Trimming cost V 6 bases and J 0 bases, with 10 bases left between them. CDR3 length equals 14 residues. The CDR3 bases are TGTGCCAGCAGCCCGGAGACTAGCACAGATACGCAGTATTTT. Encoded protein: CASSPETSTDTQYF.